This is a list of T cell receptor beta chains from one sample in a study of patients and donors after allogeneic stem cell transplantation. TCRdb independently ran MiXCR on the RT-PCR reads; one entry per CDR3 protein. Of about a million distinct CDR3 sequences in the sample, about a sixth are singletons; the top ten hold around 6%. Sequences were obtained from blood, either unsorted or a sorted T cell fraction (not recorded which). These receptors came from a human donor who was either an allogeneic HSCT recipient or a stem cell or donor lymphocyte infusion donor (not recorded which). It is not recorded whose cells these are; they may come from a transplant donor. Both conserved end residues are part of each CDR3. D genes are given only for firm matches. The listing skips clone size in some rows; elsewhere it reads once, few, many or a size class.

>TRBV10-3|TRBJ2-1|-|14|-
TGTGCCACATTACGGGCCCCCCCCGGCAATGAGCAGTTCTTC
CATLRAPPGNEQFF
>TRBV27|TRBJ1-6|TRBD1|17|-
TGTGCCAGCAGTTTATTTGTGGGACAGGACGCAAATTCACCCCTCCACTTT
CASSLFVGQDANSPLHF
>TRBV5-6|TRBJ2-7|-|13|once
TGTGCCAGCAGCTTGGGAGGGATTGGCGAGCAGTACTTC
CASSLGGIGEQYF
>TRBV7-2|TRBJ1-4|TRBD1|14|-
TGTGCCAGCAGCGAGGGACAGGGGCGTGAAAAACTGTTTTTT
CASSEGQGREKLFF
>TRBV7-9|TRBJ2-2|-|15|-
TGTGCCAGCGCCCTGCGGTGGGGGTCCACCGGGGAGCTGTTTTTT
CASALRWGSTGELFF
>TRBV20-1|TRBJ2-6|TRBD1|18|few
TGCAGTGCTACTTCTCCGGGACAGGGAAGCTTTGGGGCCAACGTCCTGACTTTC
CSATSPGQGSFGANVLTF
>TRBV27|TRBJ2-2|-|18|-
TGTGCCAGCAGTCCCAACGGACGCACAGGGATAAACACCGGGGAGCTGTTTTTT
CASSPNGRTGINTGELFF
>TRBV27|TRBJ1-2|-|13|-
TGTGCCAGCAGTTTATCTGGGACTTATGGCTACACCTTC
CASSLSGTYGYTF
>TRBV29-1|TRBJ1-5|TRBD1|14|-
TGCAGCGTTCGGACGGGACAGAGCAATCAGCCCCAGCATTTT
CSVRTGQSNQPQHF
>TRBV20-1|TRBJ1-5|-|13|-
TGCAGTGCTAGAGATTCAGCATGGGAGCCCCAGCATTTT
CSARDSAWEPQHF
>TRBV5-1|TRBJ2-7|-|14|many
TGCGCCAGCAGCCGAGAGGGTCTACCCTACGAGCAGTACTTC
CASSREGLPYEQYF
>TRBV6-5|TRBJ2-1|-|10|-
TGTGCCAGCGGACTCGATGAGCAGTTCTTC
CASGLDEQFF
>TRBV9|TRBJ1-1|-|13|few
TGTGCCAGCAGCACCCGGACGAACACTGAAGCTTTCTTT
CASSTRTNTEAFF
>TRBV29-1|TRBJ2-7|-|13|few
TGCAGCGTTGCGAGTAGGGGGTTTAGCGAGCAGTACTTC
CSVASRGFSEQYF
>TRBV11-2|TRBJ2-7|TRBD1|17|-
TGTGCCAGCAGCCTACTGGCCGGGACAGGGGCAGAGTACGAGCAGTACTTC
CASSLLAGTGAEYEQYF
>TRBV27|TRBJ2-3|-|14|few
TGTGCCAGCAGTTTATTGGTCCCCACAGATACGCAGTATTTT
CASSLLVPTDTQYF
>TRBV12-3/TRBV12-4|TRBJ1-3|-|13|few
TGTGCCGGCAGGGGAGTTTCAGGAAACACCATATATTTT
CAGRGVSGNTIYF
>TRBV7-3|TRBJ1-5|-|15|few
TGTGCCAGCAGCTTATTGCGGCATAGCAATCAGCCCCAGCATTTT
CASSLLRHSNQPQHF
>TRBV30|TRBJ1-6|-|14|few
TGTGCCTGGAGTGTACTACGGGGGAGTTCACCCCTCCACTTT
CAWSVLRGSSPLHF
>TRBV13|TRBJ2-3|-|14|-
TGTGCCAGCAGCTTAGAGGGGCTTAAAGATACGCAGTATTTT
CASSLEGLKDTQYF
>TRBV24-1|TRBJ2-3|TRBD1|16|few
TGTGCCACCAGTGATGCCGGGACAGGGAATTCATATACGCAGTATTTT
CATSDAGTGNSYTQYF
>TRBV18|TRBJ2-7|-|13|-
TGTGCCAGCTCAGACACAGGTTCCAACGAGCAGTACTTC
CASSDTGSNEQYF
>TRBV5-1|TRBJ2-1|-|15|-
TGCGCCAGCGCCCCGGACCCAAGCTCCTACAATGAGCAGTTCTTC
CASAPDPSSYNEQFF
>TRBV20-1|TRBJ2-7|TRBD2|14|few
TGCAGTGCTAGCGACCGGGGGGTGGGGTACGAGCAGTACTTC
CSASDRGVGYEQYF
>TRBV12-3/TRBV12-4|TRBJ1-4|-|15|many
TGTGCCAGTGGCTTAGGAGGAGCAACTAATGAAAAACTGTTTTTT
CASGLGGATNEKLFF
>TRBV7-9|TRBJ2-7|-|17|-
TGTGCCAGCAGTCCTCTAAGGGGCAGGGGGGAGTCCTACGAGCAGTACTTC
CASSPLRGRGESYEQYF
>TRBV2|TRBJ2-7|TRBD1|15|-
TGTGCCAGCAGTTCCAATCTACGGGACAGGGGCGAGCAGTACTTC
CASSSNLRDRGEQYF
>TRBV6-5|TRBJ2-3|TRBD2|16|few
TGTGCCAGCAGTTACCGCGGGGGGGGGTTCACAGATACGCAGTATTTT
CASSYRGGGFTDTQYF
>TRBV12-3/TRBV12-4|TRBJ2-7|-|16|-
TGTGCCAGCAGTTTGAGGGCAGTCCAATACTCCTACGAGCAGTACTTC
CASSLRAVQYSYEQYF
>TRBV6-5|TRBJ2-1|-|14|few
TGTGCCAGCAGTTGGGACCAAGAATGGAATGAGCAGTTCTTC
CASSWDQEWNEQFF
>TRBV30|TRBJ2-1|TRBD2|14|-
TGTGCCTGGATGCGCGGGAGGGATAGTAATGAGCAGTTCTTC
CAWMRGRDSNEQFF
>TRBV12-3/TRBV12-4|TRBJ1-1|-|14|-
TGTGCCAGCAGTTTAACCCGGGAGGGAACTGAAGCTTTCTTT
CASSLTREGTEAFF
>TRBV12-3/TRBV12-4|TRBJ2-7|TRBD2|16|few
TGTGCCAGCAGTTTAGCGTTACTAGCGGGAGACTACGAGCAGTACTTC
CASSLALLAGDYEQYF
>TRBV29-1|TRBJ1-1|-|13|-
TGCAGCGTCGAGGGGCCAGCACACACTGAAGCTTTCTTT
CSVEGPAHTEAFF
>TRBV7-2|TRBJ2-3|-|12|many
TGTGCCAGCAGCTTCTTGCGGGATACGCAGTATTTT
CASSFLRDTQYF
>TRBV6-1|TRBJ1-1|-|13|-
TGTGCCAGCACTGTACTGGGAGGCACTGAAGCTTTCTTT
CASTVLGGTEAFF
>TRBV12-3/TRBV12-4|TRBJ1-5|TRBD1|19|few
TGTGCCAGCAGTTTACAGGGGGGACAGGGGGCAAGAAAGAATCAGCCCCAGCATTTT
CASSLQGGQGARKNQPQHF
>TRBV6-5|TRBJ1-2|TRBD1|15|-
TGTGCCAGCAGTTACCAGGACAGGGATCCCTATGGCTACACCTTC
CASSYQDRDPYGYTF
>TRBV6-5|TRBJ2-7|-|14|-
TGTGCCAGCAGTTACGTCCCGGGGGCCCACGAGCAGTACTTC
CASSYVPGAHEQYF
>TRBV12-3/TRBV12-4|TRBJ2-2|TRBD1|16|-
TGTGCCAGCACCTTAGACAGGGGCGCGAACACCGGGGAGCTGTTTTTT
CASTLDRGANTGELFF
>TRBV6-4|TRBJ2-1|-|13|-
TGTGCCAGCGGGCTAGGCGACAACAATGAGCAGTTCTTC
CASGLGDNNEQFF
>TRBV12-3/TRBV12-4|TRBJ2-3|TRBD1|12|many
TGTGCCAGCAGCCCTCAGGACAGGGGAAAGTATTTT
CASSPQDRGKYF
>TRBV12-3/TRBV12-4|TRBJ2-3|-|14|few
TGTGCCAGCAGTTTCTTCGGGATTGGGGATACGCAGTATTTT
CASSFFGIGDTQYF
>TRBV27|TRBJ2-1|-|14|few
TGTGCCAGCAGTTTGCTCGGGAGTGGGGATGAGCAGTTCTTC
CASSLLGSGDEQFF
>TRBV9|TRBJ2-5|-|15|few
TGTGCCAGCAGCGCTTGGGTAGGGCTCGGTGAGACCCAGTACTTC
CASSAWVGLGETQYF
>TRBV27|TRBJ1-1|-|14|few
TGTGCCAGCAGTTTTGGCAGGGGAGCGGGTGAAGCTTTCTTT
CASSFGRGAGEAFF
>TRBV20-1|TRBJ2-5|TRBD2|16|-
TGCAGTGCTAGAGGGTGGCGCGGGGGACCGCAAGAGACCCAGTACTTC
CSARGWRGGPQETQYF
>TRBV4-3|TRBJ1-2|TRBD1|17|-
TGCGCCAGCAGCCCCCCCCTCACACAGGGGGCTAGCGGTGGCTACACCTTC
CASSPPLTQGASGGYTF
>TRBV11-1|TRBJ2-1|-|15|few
TGTGCCAGCAGCTTAGGACTAGTTAACTCCAATGAGCAGTTCTTC
CASSLGLVNSNEQFF
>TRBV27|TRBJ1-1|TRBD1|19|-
TGTGCCAGCAGTTTAGGATGGAAATTGGGACAGGGGCGGGGGACTGAAGCTTTCTTT
CASSLGWKLGQGRGTEAFF
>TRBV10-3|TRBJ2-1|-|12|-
TGTGCCATCAGTGAGGCACACAATGAGCAGTTCTTC
CAISEAHNEQFF